This T cell receptor (beta chain) was recorded in a study of shared clonotypes between healthy human individuals. Study in general: For every donor, three CD4 naive, three CD4 memory, two CD8 naive and one CD8 memory plates were used.

Across several immunoSEQ plates, the genomic DNA of each subset was split evenly. The protocol was immunoSEQ multiplex PCR, while the TCRdb copy is restricted to in-frame clones and leaves out a portion. The sample carries 850,000 to 1,200,000 clones, approximately 76% recorded once. General study results and limits: Measured sharing among donors was expected to vary with sequencing depth.

The length of the CDR3 is 14 residues. CDR1 GTSNPN and CDR2 SVGIG come from the germline V gene (reference sequence). The ends were cut back, 1 base at V and 3 bases at J, with 9 bases in the middle. In the case of this clone: No antigen is known for it.

V gene TRBV30 combines with J gene TRBJ1-4, with D tentatively TRBD1 (6 bases). The clonotype comes from a man aged 18 to 35 in good health. Source material: memory CD4+ T cells sorted from blood. Subset given: CD45RA-negative fraction. The DNA for the CDR3 is TGTGCCTGGAGTGGGGCAGGGGCTAATGAAAAACTGTTTTTT. It translates to CAWSGAGANEKLFF.